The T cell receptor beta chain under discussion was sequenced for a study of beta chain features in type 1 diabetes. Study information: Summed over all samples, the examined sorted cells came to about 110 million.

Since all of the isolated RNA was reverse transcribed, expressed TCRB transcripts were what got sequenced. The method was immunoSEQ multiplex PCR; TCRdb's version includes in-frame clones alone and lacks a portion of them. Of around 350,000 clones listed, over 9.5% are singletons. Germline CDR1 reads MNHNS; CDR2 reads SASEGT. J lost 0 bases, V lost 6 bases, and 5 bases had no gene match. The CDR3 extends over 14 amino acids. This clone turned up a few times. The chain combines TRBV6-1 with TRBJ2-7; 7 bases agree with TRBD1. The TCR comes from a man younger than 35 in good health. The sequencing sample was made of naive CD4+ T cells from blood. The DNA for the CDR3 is TGTGCCAGCAGCTTAGACAGGGCCTCCTACGAGCAGTACTTC. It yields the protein CASSLDRASYEQYF.